This record covers a single T cell receptor (beta chain). What it recognizes is unknown. This record belongs to a study of T cell responses to AZD1222 COVID-19 vaccine. Study conclusions and caveats: Repertoires were collected only later (after the peak T cell response had occurred). Across the whole spike, CD4 TCRs peaked at regions 160-218 and 743-854. Nearly half of spike-specific TCRs reportedly target variant regions that are unmutated in the B.1.351 and B.1.1.7 variants.

Libraries were prepared by immunoSEQ multiplex PCR; TCRdb keeps only in-frame clonotypes and omits some of them. The table includes approximately 130,000 clones, 89% detected once. V was cut by 2 bases and J by 10 bases, with 14 bases left in between. The CDR3 covers 13 residues. Germline CDR1 and CDR2: MNHEY and SVGAGI. This chain connects TRBV6-5 to TRBJ1-1, with unresolved D. The specimen comprised peripheral blood, sampled 28 days after the second AZD1222 dose. This TCR derives from an adult who received the AZD1222 COVID-19 vaccine. The CDR3 here is CASSYEDGVLAFF. The CDR3, as DNA: TGTGCCAGCAGTTACGAAGACGGGGTTTTAGCTTTCTTT.